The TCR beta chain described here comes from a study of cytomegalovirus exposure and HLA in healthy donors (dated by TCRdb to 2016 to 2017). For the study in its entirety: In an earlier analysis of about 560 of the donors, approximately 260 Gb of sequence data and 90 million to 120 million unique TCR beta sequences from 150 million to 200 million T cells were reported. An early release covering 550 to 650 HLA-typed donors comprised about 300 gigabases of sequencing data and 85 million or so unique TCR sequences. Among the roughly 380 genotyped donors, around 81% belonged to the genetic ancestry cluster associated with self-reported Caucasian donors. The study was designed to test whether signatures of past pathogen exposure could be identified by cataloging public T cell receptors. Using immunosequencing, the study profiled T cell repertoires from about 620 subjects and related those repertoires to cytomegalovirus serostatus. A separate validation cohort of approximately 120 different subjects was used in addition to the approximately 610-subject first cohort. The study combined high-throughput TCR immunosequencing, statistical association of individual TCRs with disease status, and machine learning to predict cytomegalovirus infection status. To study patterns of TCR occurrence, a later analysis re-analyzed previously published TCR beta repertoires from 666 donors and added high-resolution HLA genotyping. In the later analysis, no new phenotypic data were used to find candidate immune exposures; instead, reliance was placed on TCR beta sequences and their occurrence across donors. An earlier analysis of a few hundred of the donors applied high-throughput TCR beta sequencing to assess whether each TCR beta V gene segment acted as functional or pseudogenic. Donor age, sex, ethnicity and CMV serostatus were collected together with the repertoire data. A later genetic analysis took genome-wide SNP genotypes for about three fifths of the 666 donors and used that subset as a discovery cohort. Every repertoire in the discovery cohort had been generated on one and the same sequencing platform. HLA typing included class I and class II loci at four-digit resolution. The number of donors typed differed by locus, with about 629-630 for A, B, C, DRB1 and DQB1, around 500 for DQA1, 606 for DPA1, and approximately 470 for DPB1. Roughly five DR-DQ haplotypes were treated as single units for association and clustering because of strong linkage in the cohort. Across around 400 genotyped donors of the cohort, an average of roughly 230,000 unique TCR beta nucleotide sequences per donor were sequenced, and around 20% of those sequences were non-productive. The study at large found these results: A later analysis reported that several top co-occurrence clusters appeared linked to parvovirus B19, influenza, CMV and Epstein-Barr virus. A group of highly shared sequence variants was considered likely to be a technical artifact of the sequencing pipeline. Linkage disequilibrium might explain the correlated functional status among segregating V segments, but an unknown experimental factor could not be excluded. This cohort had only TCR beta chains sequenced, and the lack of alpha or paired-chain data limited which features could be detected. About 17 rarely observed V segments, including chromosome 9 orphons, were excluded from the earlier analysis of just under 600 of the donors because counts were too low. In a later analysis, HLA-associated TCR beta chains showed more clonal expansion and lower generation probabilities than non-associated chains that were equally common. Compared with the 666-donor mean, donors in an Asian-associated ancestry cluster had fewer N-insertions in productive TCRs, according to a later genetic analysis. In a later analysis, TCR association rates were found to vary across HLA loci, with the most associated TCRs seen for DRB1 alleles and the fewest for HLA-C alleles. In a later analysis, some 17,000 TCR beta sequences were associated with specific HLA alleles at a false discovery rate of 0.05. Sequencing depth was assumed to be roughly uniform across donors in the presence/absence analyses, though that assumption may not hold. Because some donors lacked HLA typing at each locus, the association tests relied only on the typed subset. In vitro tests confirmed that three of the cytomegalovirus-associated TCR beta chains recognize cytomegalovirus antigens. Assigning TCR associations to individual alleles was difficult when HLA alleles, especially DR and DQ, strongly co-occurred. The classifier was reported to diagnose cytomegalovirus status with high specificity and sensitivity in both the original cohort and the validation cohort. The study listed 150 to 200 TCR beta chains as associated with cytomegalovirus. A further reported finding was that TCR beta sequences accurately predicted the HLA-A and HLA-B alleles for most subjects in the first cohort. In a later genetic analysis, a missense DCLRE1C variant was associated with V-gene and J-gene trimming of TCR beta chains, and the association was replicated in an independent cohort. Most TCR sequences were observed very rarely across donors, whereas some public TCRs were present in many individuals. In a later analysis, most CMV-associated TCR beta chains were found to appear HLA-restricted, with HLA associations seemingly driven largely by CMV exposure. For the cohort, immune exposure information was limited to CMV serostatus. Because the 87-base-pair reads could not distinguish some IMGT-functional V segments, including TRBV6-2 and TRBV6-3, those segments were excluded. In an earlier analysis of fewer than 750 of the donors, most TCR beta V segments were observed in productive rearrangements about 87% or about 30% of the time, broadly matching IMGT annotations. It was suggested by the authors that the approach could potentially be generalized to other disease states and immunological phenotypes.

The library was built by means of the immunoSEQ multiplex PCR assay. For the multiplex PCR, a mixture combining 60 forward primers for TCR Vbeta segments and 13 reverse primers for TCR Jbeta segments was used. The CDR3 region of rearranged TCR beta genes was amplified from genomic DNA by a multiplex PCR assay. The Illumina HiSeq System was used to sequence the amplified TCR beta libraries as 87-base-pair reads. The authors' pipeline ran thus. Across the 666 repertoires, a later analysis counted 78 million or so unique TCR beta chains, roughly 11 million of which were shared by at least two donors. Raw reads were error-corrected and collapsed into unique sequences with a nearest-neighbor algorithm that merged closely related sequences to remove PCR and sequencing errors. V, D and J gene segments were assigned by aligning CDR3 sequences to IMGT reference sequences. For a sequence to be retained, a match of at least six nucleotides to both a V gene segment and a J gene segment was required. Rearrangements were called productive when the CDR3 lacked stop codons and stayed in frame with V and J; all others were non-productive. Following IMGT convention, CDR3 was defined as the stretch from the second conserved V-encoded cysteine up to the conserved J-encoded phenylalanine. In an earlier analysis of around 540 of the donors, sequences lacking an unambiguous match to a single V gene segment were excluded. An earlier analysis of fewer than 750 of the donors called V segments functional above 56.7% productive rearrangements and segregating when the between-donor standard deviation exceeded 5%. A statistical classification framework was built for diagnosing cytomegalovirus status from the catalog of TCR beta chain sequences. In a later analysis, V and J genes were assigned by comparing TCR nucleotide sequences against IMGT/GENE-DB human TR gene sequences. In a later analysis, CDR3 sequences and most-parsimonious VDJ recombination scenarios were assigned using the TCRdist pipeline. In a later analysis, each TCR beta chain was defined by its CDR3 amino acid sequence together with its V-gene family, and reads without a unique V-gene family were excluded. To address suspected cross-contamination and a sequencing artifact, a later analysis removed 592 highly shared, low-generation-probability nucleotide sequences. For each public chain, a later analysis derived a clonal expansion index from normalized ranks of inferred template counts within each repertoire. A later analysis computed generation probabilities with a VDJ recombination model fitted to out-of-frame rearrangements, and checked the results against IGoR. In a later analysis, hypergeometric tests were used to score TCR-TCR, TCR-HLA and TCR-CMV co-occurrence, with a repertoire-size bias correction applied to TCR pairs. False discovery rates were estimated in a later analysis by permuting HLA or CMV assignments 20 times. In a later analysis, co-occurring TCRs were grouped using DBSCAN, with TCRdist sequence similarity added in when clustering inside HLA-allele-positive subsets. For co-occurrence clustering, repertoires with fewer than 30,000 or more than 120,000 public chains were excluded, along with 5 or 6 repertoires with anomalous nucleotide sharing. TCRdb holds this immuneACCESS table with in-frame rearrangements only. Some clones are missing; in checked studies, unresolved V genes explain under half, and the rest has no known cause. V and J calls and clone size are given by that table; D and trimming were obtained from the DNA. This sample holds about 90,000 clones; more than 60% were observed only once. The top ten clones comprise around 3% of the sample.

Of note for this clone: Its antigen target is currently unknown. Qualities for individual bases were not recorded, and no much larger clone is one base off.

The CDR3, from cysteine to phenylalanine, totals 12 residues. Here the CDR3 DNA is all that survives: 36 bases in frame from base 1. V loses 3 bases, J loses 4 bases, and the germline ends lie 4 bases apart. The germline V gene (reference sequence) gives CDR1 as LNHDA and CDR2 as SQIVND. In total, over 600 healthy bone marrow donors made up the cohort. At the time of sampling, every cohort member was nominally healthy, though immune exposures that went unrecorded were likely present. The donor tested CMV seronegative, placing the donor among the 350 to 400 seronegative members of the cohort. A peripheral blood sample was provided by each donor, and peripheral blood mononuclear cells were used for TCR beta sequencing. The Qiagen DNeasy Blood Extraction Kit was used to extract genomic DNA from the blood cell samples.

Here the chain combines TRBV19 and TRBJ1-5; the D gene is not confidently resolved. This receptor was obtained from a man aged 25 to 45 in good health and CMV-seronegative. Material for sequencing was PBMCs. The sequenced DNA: TGTGCCAGTAGTATCGGGAATCAGCCCCAGCATTTT. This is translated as CASSIGNQPQHF.